This TCR beta chain stems from a study of metastatic and nonmetastatic thyroid tumors. Turning to the study itself: Malignant and benign thyroid patients had repertoires compared in peripheral blood and tumor or nodule tissue. Broader study findings: In blood and tumor, TCR beta diversity was reportedly significantly higher in malignant thyroid tumors than in benign nodules.

TCRdb reassembled clones from the PCR reads with MiXCR. The sample records tens of thousands of clones, roughly 24% being singletons. The CDR3 is 16 amino acids. The germline CDR1 and CDR2 sequences are KGHSH and LQKENI. V shed 3 bases and J 1 base; nucleotides not matched to a gene: 6. Among the patients, none had received any treatment before thyroid surgery. Note on this clone: What it recognizes is unknown.

The sample comprised blood. The V call is TRBV18, the J call TRBJ1-5; TRBD1 aligns across 7 bases. The receptor comes from a female donor with papillary thyroid cancer or a benign thyroid nodule (not recorded which). Some clones in this sample may be carry-over from other donors' samples. The CDR3 protein is CASSPDRVRSNQPQHF. CDR3 nucleotide sequence: TGTGCCAGCTCACCCGACAGGGTAAGGAGCAATCAGCCCCAGCATTTT. Combining the CDR3 with reference TRBV18 and TRBJ1-5 gives the whole variable domain NAGVMQNPRHLVRRRGQEARLRCSPMKGHSHVYWYRQLPEEGLKFMVYLQKENIIDESGMPKERFSAEFPKEGPSILRIQQVVRGDSAAYFCASSPDRVRSNQPQHFGDGTRLSIL.